These 17 T cell receptor beta chains were all obtained from the same sample, sequenced in a study of identical twins. TCRdb ran MiXCR on the 5' RACE reads and lists one entry per CDR3 protein. The sample comprises approximately 600,000 distinct CDR3 sequences, around 7.5% of which are singletons, and roughly 1.6% rests with the top ten. A further study also used this sample, focusing on yellow fever vaccine responses in identical twins.

The source material was PBMCs. These receptors all stem from a young woman in good health.

This clonotype was observed a few times. V gene TRBV4-1 combines with J gene TRBJ2-1; 10 bases agree with TRBD2. Germline-derived CDR1 and CDR2 are MGHRA and YSYEKL. The CDR3 consists of 16 residues. J gave up 2 bases and V 5 bases, and 6 bases lay outside the gene matches. CDR3 coding DNA: TGCGCCAGCAGCAAGACGACTAGCGGGCCCTACAATGAGCAGTTCTTC. Encoded protein: CASSKTTSGPYNEQFF.

This clonotype was detected only a few times. The gene calls are TRBV7-9 and TRBJ2-2; maybe TRBD2 (6 bases). The CDR3 has 15 residues. Germline V gives CDR1 SEHNR, CDR2 FQNEAQ (reference sequence). With 10 bases removed from V and 0 bases from J, the gap between germline ends came to 15 bases. The CDR3 region is CAISSGVANTGELFF. Here the CDR3 DNA reads TGTGCCATCTCGTCGGGGGTCGCGAACACCGGGGAGCTGTTTTTT.

The CDR3 protein is CATSDHSYNEQFF. In nucleotides, the CDR3 is TGTGCCACCAGTGACCACAGCTACAATGAGCAGTTCTTC. The chain is built from TRBV24-1 and TRBJ2-1; D ambiguous. With 4 bases removed from V and 3 bases from J, the gap between germline ends came to 6 bases. This CDR3 comprises 13 residues. CDR1 is KGHDR, CDR2 SFDVKD, per germline.

This clonotype was observed a few times. V gene TRBV2 combines with J gene TRBJ2-1, with D possibly called TRBD1 or TRBD2 (5 bases each). Trimming cost V 4 bases and J 6 bases, with 16 bases left between them. There are 15 residues in the CDR3. Germline CDR1 reads SNHLY; CDR2 reads FYNNEI. The CDR3 here is CASSGETPGTNEQFF. DNA for the CDR3: TGTGCCAGCAGTGGCGAGACACCGGGGACCAATGAGCAGTTCTTC.

The chain carries TRBV7-9 and TRBJ2-1; the D gene is possibly TRBD1 (6 bases). The CDR3 consists of 15 residues. Germline V gene data show CDR1 as SEHNR and CDR2 as FQNEAQ (reference sequence). Trimming removed 1 base at V and 8 bases at J, with 15 bases between. The CDR3 nucleotides are TGTGCCAGCAGCTTAGGGGGACACCCCATGGATGAGCAGTTCTTC. It codes for CASSLGGHPMDEQFF.

This clonotype appeared many times. The chain combines TRBV5-1 with TRBJ2-7, with D perhaps matching TRBD1 (6 bases). The V end lost 0 bases, the J end lost 3 bases, and 10 bases lay between the germline ends. The CDR3 has 14 residues. Germline lookup yields CDR1 SGHRS and CDR2 YFSETQ. DNA for the CDR3: TGCGCCAGCAGCTTGGACAGGGTAGACTACGAGCAGTACTTC. This gives the protein CASSLDRVDYEQYF.

The J gene is TRBJ2-2, the V gene TRBV6-5, with D possibly called TRBD1 or TRBD2 (6 bases each). Germline V lookup: CDR1 MNHEY, CDR2 SVGAGI. V gave up 0 bases and J gave up 8 bases, with 16 bases separating them. The CDR3 is made up of 16 amino acids. The DNA of the CDR3 is TGTGCCAGCAGTTACTCGCGGGACACCGTCGTTGGGGAGCTGTTTTTT. This translates into CASSYSRDTVVGELFF.

The chain uses TRBV7-2 and TRBJ2-3; 9 bases line up with TRBD2. CDR1 is SGHTA and CDR2 is FQGNSA in the germline V gene. There are 17 residues in the CDR3. V dropped 1 base and J dropped 6; count of bases not matched to a gene: 11. CDR3 nucleotides: TGTGCCAGCAGCTTAGTTTCGGCGGGGGGGCCATTCGATACGCAGTATTTT. Translation gives CASSLVSAGGPFDTQYF.

This clonotype was seen more than once but under ten times. The chain joins TRBV20-1 to TRBJ2-5; a possible D gene is TRBD2 (5 bases). Germline CDR1 reads DFQATT; CDR2 reads SNEGSKA (reference sequence). V was pared by 8 bases and J by 2 bases, with 27 bases between. This CDR3 is built from 17 residues. As DNA, the CDR3 is TGCAGTACCGAATCGTGGGAGAGTCGTATTTCTCAAGAGACCCAGTACTTC. Amino acid sequence: CSTESWESRISQETQYF.

The chain combines TRBV11-2 with TRBJ2-4; possible D gene TRBD2, 6 bases. CDR1 is SGHAT, CDR2 FQNNGV, per germline. Trimming took off 5 bases at V and 8 bases at J, with 19 bases between the two ends. This CDR3 contains 15 residues. The CDR3 DNA follows: TGTGCCAGCAGCCCCGCGGGGATAGCCCCGGACATTCAGTACTTC. It translates to CASSPAGIAPDIQYF.

A few counts support this clonotype. This sequence joins TRBV5-6 and TRBJ2-7; perhaps D is TRBD1 or TRBD2 (5 bases each). Germline assignment: CDR1 SGHDT and CDR2 YYEEEE. The CDR3 is 14 amino acids. V was trimmed by 4 bases and J by 5 bases, leaving 16 bases between them. CDR3 in DNA: TGTGCCAGCAGCCCCATTGAGGGGAGAGACGAGCAGTACTTC. Protein product: CASSPIEGRDEQYF.

The V and J genes are TRBV12-3 or TRBV12-4 and TRBJ2-6; 8 bases are a match to TRBD1. The V segment lost 2 bases and the J segment 2 bases; nucleotides outside the gene matches: 5. This CDR3 region has 17 residues. CDR3 residues: CASSLSAGGAGANVLTF. The CDR3 DNA is TGTGCCAGCAGTTTATCGGCAGGGGGCGCTGGGGCCAACGTCCTGACTTTC.

In its sample, this clonotype was seen a few times. The chain has TRBV4-1 and TRBJ2-1; perhaps TRBD2 as D (5 bases). V lost 0 bases and J lost 5, with 14 bases in between. This CDR3 comprises 16 residues. Germline V gives CDR1 MGHRA, CDR2 YSYEKL. The CDR3 DNA sequence: TGCGCCAGCAGCCAAGATCCGGACTCAGGCCACAATGAGCAGTTCTTC. This codes for CASSQDPDSGHNEQFF.

This clonotype has at least ten counts. The chain recombines TRBV7-9 with TRBJ1-2, with D possibly being TRBD1 (5 bases). Germline assignment: CDR1 SEHNR and CDR2 FQNEAQ (reference sequence). Between the trimmed V and J ends, which lost 6 bases and 7 bases, there was a span of 12 bases. This CDR3 has 12 residues. The CDR3 here is CASSVGGGGYTF. The CDR3 nucleotides are TGTGCCAGCAGTGTAGGCGGGGGTGGCTACACCTTC.

This clonotype has only a few counts. The chain has TRBV5-1 and TRBJ2-3; 8 bases fit TRBD2. Trimming removed 3 bases from V and 2 bases from J; junction bases left unmatched: 8. Per the germline V gene, CDR1 is SGHRS and CDR2 is YFSETQ. CDR3 length: 16 amino acids. CDR3 DNA: TGCGCCAGCAGCTACGGGACGGGAGGGTTCACAGATACGCAGTATTTT. Its translation is CASSYGTGGFTDTQYF.

This clonotype was seen at least ten times. The CDR3 sequence: CASRVGETQYF. CDR3 DNA: TGTGCCAGCCGAGTGGGGGAGACCCAGTACTTC. J is TRBJ2-5 and V is TRBV6-5; the D is unclear. The ends were cut back, 8 bases at V and 5 bases at J, with 9 bases in the middle. The CDR3 is 11 amino acids. The germline V gene encodes CDR1 MNHEY and CDR2 SVGAGI.

The sample holds many counts of this clonotype. The chain uses TRBV7-6 and TRBJ1-1, with TRBD1 matching over 11 bases. V was pared by 3 bases and J by 2 bases, with 5 bases of the junction left unmatched. CDR3 size: 16 residues. The germline V gene has CDR1 SGHVS and CDR2 FNYEAQ. Here the CDR3 DNA reads TGTGCCAGCAGCTTGACGGGACAGGGGGTTAACACTGAAGCTTTCTTT. This translates into CASSLTGQGVNTEAFF.